This TCR beta chain was observed in a study of type 1 regulatory T cells. Study-wide background: T-allo10 is a Tr1-enriched, alloantigen-specific CD4 T cell product made in vitro. General study points: Type 1 regulatory T cells had a more restricted TCR repertoire than non-type 1 regulatory T cells.

CDR3 length equals 12 residues. Germline V gene lookup returns CDR1 ENHRY and CDR2 SYGVKD. V was clipped by 8 bases and J by 6 bases; unmatched bases: 7. TCRdb ran MiXCR on the reads and lists one entry per CDR3 protein. This table has roughly 60,000 distinct CDR3 sequences, 62% appearing once. Comment on this clonotype: Its antigen is unknown.

The sequencing input was cultured non-Tr1 T cells, either the whole culture or a sorted T cell fraction (not recorded which). The genes are TRBV10-3 and TRBJ2-7, with 7 bases that match TRBD2. The TCR sequence derives from a human donor in good health. The CDR3 loop is CAISRELGEQYF. Here the CDR3 DNA reads TGTGCCATCTCGCGGGAGTTAGGCGAGCAGTACTTC.